This T cell receptor beta chain was identified in a study of T cell responses to AZD1222 COVID-19 vaccine. Data came from immunoSEQ multiplex PCR; TCRdb stores just in-frame clones and leaves some out. In the table there are approximately 140,000 clones, around nine tenths of which are singletons. General study findings and limits: It was only a handful of AZD1222 recipients who were seropositive at baseline. An increase in Spike-specific TCR breadth and depth was observed after two AZD1222 doses. Donors, mostly white British, included more females; clonal diversity was possibly underestimated.

On this clone: The antigen is not known.

V shed 6 bases and J 1 base; nucleotides not matched to a gene: 7. CDR1 and CDR2 (germline): MNHEY, SVGAGI. The CDR3 totals 15 residues. The origin of this receptor is an adult in good health. The chain has TRBV6-5 and TRBJ2-5; 8 bases fit TRBD1. The specimen was peripheral blood, collected on day 0 of AZD1222 vaccination. CDR3 sequence: CASSRQGRVQETQYF. The CDR3 DNA reads TGTGCCAGCAGCAGACAGGGGCGTGTCCAAGAGACCCAGTACTTC.